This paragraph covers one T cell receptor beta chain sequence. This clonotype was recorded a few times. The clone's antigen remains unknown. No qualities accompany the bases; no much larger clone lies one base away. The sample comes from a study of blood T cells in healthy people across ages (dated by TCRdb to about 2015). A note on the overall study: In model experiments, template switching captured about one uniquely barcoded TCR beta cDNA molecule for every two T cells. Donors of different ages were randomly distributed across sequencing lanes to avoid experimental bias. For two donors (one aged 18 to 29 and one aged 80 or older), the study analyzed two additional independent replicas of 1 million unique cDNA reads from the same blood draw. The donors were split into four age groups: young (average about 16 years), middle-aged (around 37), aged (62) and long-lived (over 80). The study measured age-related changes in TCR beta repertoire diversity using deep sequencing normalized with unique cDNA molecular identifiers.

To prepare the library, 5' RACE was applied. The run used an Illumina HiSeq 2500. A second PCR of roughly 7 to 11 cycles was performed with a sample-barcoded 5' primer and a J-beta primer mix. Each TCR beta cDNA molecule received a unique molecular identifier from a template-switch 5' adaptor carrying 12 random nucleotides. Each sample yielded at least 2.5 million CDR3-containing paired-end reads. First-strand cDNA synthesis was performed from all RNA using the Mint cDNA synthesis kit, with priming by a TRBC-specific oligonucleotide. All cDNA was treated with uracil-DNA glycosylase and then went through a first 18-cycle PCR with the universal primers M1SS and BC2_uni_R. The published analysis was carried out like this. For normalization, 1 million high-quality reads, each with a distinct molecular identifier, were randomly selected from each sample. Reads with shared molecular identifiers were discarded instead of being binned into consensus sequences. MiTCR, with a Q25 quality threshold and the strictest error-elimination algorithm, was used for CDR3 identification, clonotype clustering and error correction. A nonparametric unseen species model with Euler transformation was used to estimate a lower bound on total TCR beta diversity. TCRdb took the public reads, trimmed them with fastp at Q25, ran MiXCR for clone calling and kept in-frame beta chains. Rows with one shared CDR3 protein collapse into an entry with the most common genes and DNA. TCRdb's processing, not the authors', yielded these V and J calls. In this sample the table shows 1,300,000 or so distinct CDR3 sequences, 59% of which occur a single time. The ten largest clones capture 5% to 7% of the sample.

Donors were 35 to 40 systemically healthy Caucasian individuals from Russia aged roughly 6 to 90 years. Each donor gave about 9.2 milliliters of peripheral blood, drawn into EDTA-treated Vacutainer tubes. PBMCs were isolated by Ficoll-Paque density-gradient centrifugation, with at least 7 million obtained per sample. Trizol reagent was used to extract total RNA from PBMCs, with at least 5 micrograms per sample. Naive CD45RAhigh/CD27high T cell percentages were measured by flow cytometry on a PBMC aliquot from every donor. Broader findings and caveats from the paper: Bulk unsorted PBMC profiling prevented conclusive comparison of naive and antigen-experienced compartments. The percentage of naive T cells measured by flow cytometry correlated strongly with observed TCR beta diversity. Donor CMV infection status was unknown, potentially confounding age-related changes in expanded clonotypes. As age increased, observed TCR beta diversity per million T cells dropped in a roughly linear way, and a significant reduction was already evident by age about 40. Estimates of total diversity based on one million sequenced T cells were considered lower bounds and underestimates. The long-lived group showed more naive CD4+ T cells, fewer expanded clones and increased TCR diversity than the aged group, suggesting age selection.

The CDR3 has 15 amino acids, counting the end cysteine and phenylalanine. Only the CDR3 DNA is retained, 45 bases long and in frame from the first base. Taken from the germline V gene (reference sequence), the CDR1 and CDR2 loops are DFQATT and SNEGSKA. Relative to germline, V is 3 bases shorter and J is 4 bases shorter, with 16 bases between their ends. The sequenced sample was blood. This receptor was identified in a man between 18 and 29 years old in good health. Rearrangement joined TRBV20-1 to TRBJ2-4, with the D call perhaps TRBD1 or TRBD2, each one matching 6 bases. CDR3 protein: CSASGGPNQKNIQYF. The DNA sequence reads TGCAGTGCTAGCGGGGGCCCTAATCAAAAAAACATTCAGTACTTC.